The 20 T cell receptor beta chains below come from one sample, sequenced in a study of T cell responses to AZD1222 COVID-19 vaccine. This table comes from immunoSEQ multiplex PCR, and its TCRdb copy is limited to in-frame clones, with some not included. The table shows approximately 110,000 clones, with about 88% occurring only once. This specimen was peripheral blood, taken 28 days after the second AZD1222 dose. The receptor source for this set is an adult who received the AZD1222 COVID-19 vaccine.

The V and J genes are TRBV18 and TRBJ2-7; D tentatively fits TRBD1 or TRBD2 (5 bases each). CDR1 and CDR2 (germline): KGHSH, LQKENI. The CDR3 covers 13 residues. With 7 bases removed from V and 2 bases from J, the gap between germline ends came to 12 bases. CDR3 protein: CASCLGDPYEQYF. The CDR3 nucleotides read TGTGCCAGCTGTTTGGGGGACCCCTACGAGCAGTACTTC.

The chain uses TRBV6-4 and TRBJ1-6; D might be TRBD1 (5 bases). Germline V lookup: CDR1 MRHNA, CDR2 SNTAGT. The ends were cut back, 7 bases at V and 10 bases at J, with 29 bases in the middle. The CDR3 is 18 amino acids. The CDR3 loop reads CASTQRQGRRVGGSPLHF. CDR3 sequence (DNA): TGTGCCAGCACTCAACGCCAGGGACGGCGCGTGGGGGGATCACCCCTCCACTTT.

This sequence joins TRBV24-1 and TRBJ2-1; D possibly corresponds to TRBD2 (5 bases). Germline V gene sequence: CDR1 KGHDR, CDR2 SFDVKD. The V end lost 4 bases, the J end lost 3 bases, and 12 bases lay between the germline ends. This CDR3 region has 15 residues. The CDR3 reads CATSDPLGFYNEQFF. The CDR3 region has the DNA TGTGCCACCAGTGACCCACTAGGGTTCTACAATGAGCAGTTCTTC.

The gene calls are TRBV13 and TRBJ2-7; D perhaps matches TRBD1 (6 bases). The germline V gene has CDR1 PRHDT and CDR2 FYEKMQ (reference sequence). This CDR3 is built from 13 residues. V lost 5 bases, J lost 0 bases, and 8 bases lay in between. The CDR3 region has the DNA TGTGCCAGCAGCACAGGGCGCTCCTACGAGCAGTACTTC. It encodes CASSTGRSYEQYF.

V and J are TRBV4-3 and TRBJ1-2, with D possibly matching TRBD1 (5 bases). The CDR3 covers 13 residues. Germline values: CDR1 LGHNA, CDR2 YSLEER. V lost 0 bases and J lost 8, with 10 bases in between. Here the CDR3 DNA reads TGCGCCAGCAGCCAAGAACAGGCGGGGGGCTACACCTTC. Translated, it gives CASSQEQAGGYTF.

The gene calls are TRBV4-2 and TRBJ2-2; 7 bases match TRBD1. CDR1 LGHNA and CDR2 YNFKEQ come from the germline V gene. With 4 bases clipped from V and 1 base from J, the junction kept 6 bases outside the gene matches. This CDR3 has 16 amino acids. In DNA, the CDR3 is TGTGCCAGCAGCCGCGCAGGGGGTCGGAACACCGGGGAGCTGTTTTTT. Translating it yields CASSRAGGRNTGELFF.

The genes are TRBV5-5 and TRBJ2-7; tentative D call: TRBD1 (6 bases). The V gene's germline CDR1 is SGHKS and CDR2 YYEKEE (reference sequence). The ends were cut back, 4 bases at V and 0 bases at J, with 14 bases in the middle. There are 15 residues in the CDR3. The CDR3 DNA reads as TGTGCCAGCAGCCCTCCAGGGGTCCGCTCCTACGAGCAGTACTTC. The encoded protein is CASSPPGVRSYEQYF.

V and J are TRBV7-2 and TRBJ2-7; 12 positions match TRBD2. V lost 5 bases, J lost 4 bases, and 9 bases stayed unmatched. Per germline, CDR1 SGHTA and CDR2 FQGNSA. The CDR3 is 16 amino acids. CDR3 bases: TGTGCCAGCAGCACCCGACCTAGCGGGAGGGTGTACGAGCAGTACTTC. Its protein is CASSTRPSGRVYEQYF.

The chain has TRBV5-1 and TRBJ2-2, with 9 positions matching TRBD1. CDR3 length equals 14 residues. The J segment lost 9 bases and the V segment lost 0 bases, leaving 3 bases of the junction unmatched. Germline values: CDR1 SGHRS, CDR2 YFSETQ. CDR3 in DNA: TGCGCCAGCAGCTTGGGACAGGGGGTCCGGGAGCTGTTTTTT. Translating gives CASSLGQGVRELFF. The complete variable domain, with remaining parts taken from reference TRBV5-1 and TRBJ2-2, reads KAGVTQTPRYLIKTRGQQVTLSCSPISGHRSVSWYQQTPGQGLQFLFEYFSETQRNKGNFPGRFSGRQFSNSRSEMNVSTLELGDSALYLCASSLGQGVRELFFGEGSRLTVL.

The rearrangement uses TRBV29-1 and TRBJ1-4; perhaps TRBD1 as D (5 bases). This CDR3 has 13 amino acids. Trimming removed 7 bases from V and 8 bases from J, with 17 bases in between. The germline V gene encodes CDR1 SQVTM and CDR2 ANQGSEA. CDR3 loop: CSAGAGFEEKLFF. The CDR3 region has the DNA TGCAGCGCCGGCGCAGGGTTTGAGGAAAAACTGTTTTTT.

DNA for the CDR3: TGTGCCAGCAGATGGGAGTTCCCAGATACGCAGTATTTT. Translated: CASRWEFPDTQYF. The gene calls are TRBV12-3 or TRBV12-4 and TRBJ2-3; a weak D match, TRBD2 (5 bases). Trimming removed 6 bases at V and 4 bases at J, with 11 bases between. The CDR3 covers 13 residues.

V is TRBV28 and J is TRBJ2-7; tentative D call: TRBD2 (6 bases). Trimming removed 2 bases from V and 4 bases from J, with 18 bases in between. The CDR3 runs to 16 residues. Germline CDR1 is MDHEN and CDR2 is SYDVKM. The chain's CDR3 is CASSLSPGGVGYEQYF. The DNA for the CDR3 is TGTGCCAGCAGTTTAAGTCCCGGCGGGGTGGGGTACGAGCAGTACTTC.

The rearrangement links TRBV4-1 to TRBJ1-1, with 7 bases that match TRBD1. Trimming cost V 1 base and J 0 bases; bases outside gene matches: 2. Germline V CDR1 and CDR2: MGHRA, YSYEKL. The CDR3 extends over 15 amino acids. CDR3 nucleotides: TGCGCCAGCAGCCAAGGGACAGGCATGAACACTGAAGCTTTCTTT. Protein: CASSQGTGMNTEAFF.

J is TRBJ1-2 and V is TRBV29-1; unclear D gene. The CDR3 sequence is 12 residues long. Germline lookup yields CDR1 SQVTM and CDR2 ANQGSEA. Trimming stripped 0 bases from V and 11 bases from J, with 13 bases between. For the CDR3, the DNA is TGCAGCGTTGAAGATCAAAGGGTGGGGTACACCTTC. Its translation: CSVEDQRVGYTF.

V gene TRBV18 combines with J gene TRBJ1-5; no firm D call. The CDR3 totals 13 residues. V lost 3 bases, J lost 12 bases, and 15 bases lay in between. Per the germline V gene, CDR1 is KGHSH and CDR2 is LQKENI. The CDR3 sequence: CASSPTESGIQHF. CDR3 sequence (DNA): TGTGCCAGCTCACCGACCGAGTCGGGCATCCAGCATTTT.

The V call is TRBV5-5, the J call TRBJ2-5; no clear D gene. CDR1 and CDR2 from the germline V gene are SGHKS and YYEKEE (reference sequence). V lost 0 bases and J 4 bases, leaving 10 bases between the germline ends. The CDR3 length is 14 residues. CDR3 nucleotide sequence: TGTGCCAGCAGCTTGGGTAGTTGGTCAGAGACCCAGTACTTC. Translated: CASSLGSWSETQYF. The entire variable domain, with the rest obtained from reference TRBV5-5 and TRBJ2-5, is as follows: DAGVTQSPTHLIKTRGQQVTLRCSPISGHKSVSWYQQVLGQGPQFIFQYYEKEERGRGNFPDRFSARQFPNYSSELNVNALLLGDSALYLCASSLGSWSETQYFGPGTRLLVL.

This clone was seen once. This sequence joins TRBV28 and TRBJ1-2, with TRBD1 matching 9 bases. J was trimmed by 4 bases and V by 6 bases; bases with no gene match: 12. Germline assignment: CDR1 MDHEN and CDR2 SYDVKM. This CDR3 is built from 16 residues. CDR3 DNA: TGTGCCAGCAGAGCTACGGGACAGGGAAGAGGCTATGGCTACACCTTC. Translated, it gives CASRATGQGRGYGYTF.

This clone appeared once. The genes are TRBV19 and TRBJ2-5; D is possibly TRBD2 (6 bases). CDR1 is LNHDA and CDR2 is SQIVND in the germline V gene (reference sequence). This CDR3 spans 13 amino acids. The ends were cut back, 8 bases at V and 6 bases at J, with 16 bases in the middle. CDR3 coding DNA: TGTGCCAGTGAACAGGCGGGACGAAAGACCCAGTACTTC. This encodes CASEQAGRKTQYF.

The V gene is TRBV4-1, the J gene TRBJ2-5; the D is unclear. CDR1 and CDR2 from the germline V gene are MGHRA and YSYEKL. The V end lost 0 bases, the J end lost 5 bases, and 10 bases lay between the germline ends. The CDR3 runs 14 residues. The CDR3 is CASSQDVNTETQYF. The CDR3 region has the DNA TGCGCCAGCAGCCAAGACGTTAATACGGAGACCCAGTACTTC.

The V call is TRBV4-1, the J call TRBJ2-2, with 9 bases aligning to TRBD2. J lost 0 bases, V lost 4 bases, and 6 bases had no gene match. Germline-derived CDR1 and CDR2 are MGHRA and YSYEKL. This CDR3 has 17 residues. The CDR3 nucleotides are TGCGCCAGCAGCCGACGACTAGCGGAGTCGAACACCGGGGAGCTGTTTTTT. Translation gives CASSRRLAESNTGELFF.